Following are 2 T cell receptor beta chains from one sample sequenced in a study of shared clonotypes between healthy human individuals. Clones were read by immunoSEQ multiplex PCR, and TCRdb kept only the in-frame ones, dropping some. The table has around 1.1 million clones, about 80% seen once. Sequenced input: memory CD4+ T cells from PBMCs. The subset: CD45RA-negative fraction. These receptor sequences come from a man younger than 35 in good health. Some clones in this sample may be carry-over from other donors' samples.

V usage is TRBV5-1 and J usage is TRBJ2-1, with TRBD2 matching 15 bases. The V segment lost 0 bases and the J segment 6 bases; nucleotides outside the gene matches: 7. The CDR3 totals 18 residues. Looked up from germline, CDR1 is SGHRS and CDR2 is YFSETQ. The CDR3 is CASSLGGLAGGVSNEQFF. The CDR3 DNA follows: TGCGCCAGCAGCTTGGGAGGACTAGCGGGAGGGGTCTCCAATGAGCAGTTCTTC.

The chain joins TRBV4-1 to TRBJ2-7; 9 bases align to TRBD2. V was clipped by 1 base and J by 6 bases; unmatched bases: 7. Germline CDR1 MGHRA, CDR2 YSYEKL. The CDR3 spans 15 residues. The CDR3 DNA reads TGCGCCAGCAGCCAAGCCGGCGGGAGGGCCTCCGAGCAGTACTTC. Its translation is CASSQAGGRASEQYF.